Each of the 2 T cell receptor beta chains below was sequenced from the same sample in a study of sequential checkpoint blockade in melanoma. The method was immunoSEQ multiplex PCR; TCRdb's version includes in-frame clones alone and lacks a portion of them. The table includes about 13,000 clones, around 25% detected once. The treatment here: randomized to nivolumab then ipilimumab (arm A) or the reverse (arm B). The starting material was tumor tissue (inferred from file names), obtained from a patient given nivolumab and ipilimumab in sequence. These receptors were collected from a human donor with melanoma.

This clone has more than one count but fewer than ten. The V gene is TRBV6-7, the J gene TRBJ2-7; D ambiguous. TRBV6-7 is annotated as an ORF whose role is uncertain. Trimming pared 11 bases from V and 0 bases from J, leaving 8 bases between. This CDR3 has 11 amino acids. The CDR3 region has the DNA TGTGCCGGCCAGAGCTCCTACGAGCAGTACTTC. This sequence encodes CAGQSSYEQYF.

V and J are TRBV7-6 and TRBJ2-7, with TRBD2 identical over 12 bases. CDR1 is SGHVS, CDR2 FNYEAQ, per germline. Unmatched junction bases numbered 4, after V lost 4 bases and J lost 3 bases. The CDR3 loop spans 15 amino acids. The CDR3 region has the DNA TGTGCCAGCAGCTCAGCTAGCGGGAGGGTCTACGAGCAGTACTTC. This encodes CASSSASGRVYEQYF.